The 15 T cell receptor beta chains below come from one sample, sequenced in a study of vaccination effects on CD4 cells after COVID-19. The antigens of these receptors remain unknown. Assay used: immunoSEQ multiplex PCR; TCRdb lists only in-frame clones, some missing. The sample holds 45,000 to 65,000 clones, over 80% seen once. Prior to sequencing, the ViraFEST assay stimulated PBMC with viral peptide pools, which expanded the antigen-specific CD4+ T cells. Investigators separated out CD4+ T cells once about 10 days of culture had passed. The specimen comprised CD4+ T cells from PBMCs cultured with HCoV-229E spike peptides, sampled before COVID-19 vaccination. The receptors derive from a human donor who received a COVID-19 vaccine.

This sequence joins TRBV6-1 and TRBJ1-1; D is perhaps TRBD1 (5 bases). Between the trimmed V and J ends, which lost 5 bases and 5 bases, there was a span of 15 bases. CDR1 is MNHNS, CDR2 SASEGT, per germline. The CDR3 is 14 amino acids. The CDR3 DNA follows: TGTGCCAGCAGTACCACCCAGGGTGAGACTGAAGCTTTCTTT. It translates to CASSTTQGETEAFF.

CDR3 DNA sequence: TGTGCCAGCAGCACGACAGGGGAAAAGAATGGCTACACCTTC. Translation gives CASSTTGEKNGYTF. This rearrangement joins TRBV6-5 to TRBJ1-2; 8 bases fit TRBD1. CDR1 and CDR2 from the germline V gene are MNHEY and SVGAGI. There are 14 residues in the CDR3. Trimming cost V 6 bases and J 6 bases; bases outside gene matches: 9.

The chain couples TRBV19 to TRBJ1-2, with a tentative D call TRBD1 (6 bases). Trimming left V 7 bases short and J 4 bases short, with 13 bases between. The CDR3 has 13 amino acids. Germline V gene data show CDR1 as LNHDA and CDR2 as SQIVND (reference sequence). The CDR3 region is CASTGQRIYGYTF. The CDR3 region has the DNA TGTGCCAGTACCGGACAGAGGATCTATGGCTACACCTTC.

The rearrangement joins TRBV19 to TRBJ1-5, with D perhaps TRBD1 (6 bases). Germline V gene lookup returns CDR1 LNHDA and CDR2 SQIVND (reference sequence). Trimming took off 7 bases at V and 7 bases at J, with 23 bases between the two ends. The CDR3 is 16 residues long. DNA of the CDR3: TGTGCCAGTAACCCACAAATTGGGGGGCCCCGGCAGCCCCAGCATTTT. It translates to CASNPQIGGPRQPQHF. Full variable domain (missing parts from reference TRBV19 and TRBJ1-5): DGGITQSPKYLFRKEGQNVTLSCEQNLNHDAMYWYRQDPGQGLRLIYYSQIVNDFQKGDIAEGYSVSREKKESFPLTVTSAQKNPTAFYLCASNPQIGGPRQPQHFGDGTRLSIL.

The chain recombines TRBV6-5 with TRBJ2-5; the D is unclear. Germline V gene data show CDR1 as MNHEY and CDR2 as SVGAGI. CDR3 length: 14 amino acids. V gave up 0 bases and J gave up 2 bases, with 7 bases separating them. The chain's CDR3 is CASSYSLIQETQYF. CDR3 sequence (DNA): TGTGCCAGCAGTTACTCGCTAATACAAGAGACCCAGTACTTC.

J is TRBJ2-7 and V is TRBV5-1; tentatively, D is TRBD1 or TRBD2 (5 bases each). Trimming shortened V by 4 bases and J by 0 bases, and 14 bases separated the two germline ends. Germline CDR1 SGHRS, CDR2 YFSETQ. CDR3 size: 15 residues. In DNA, the CDR3 is TGCGCCAGCAGCCCCGGGACGGATAGCTCCTACGAGCAGTACGTC. It yields the protein CASSPGTDSSYEQYV.

Comments on this clone: This specimen includes other DNA sequences encoding the same CDR3. The chain combines TRBV5-4 with TRBJ2-7, with D unclear. Trimming shortened V by 2 bases and J by 4 bases, and 7 bases separated the two germline ends. Germline loops: CDR1 SGHNT, CDR2 YYREEE (reference sequence). This CDR3 has 12 residues. This CDR3 is CASSLDGYEQYV. The CDR3 DNA follows: TGTGCCAGCAGCTTAGACGGATACGAGCAGTACGTC.

CDR3 residues: CASRRVDSYNEQFF. CDR3 coding DNA: TGTGCCAGCAGGAGGGTTGACAGTTACAATGAGCAGTTCTTC. V gene TRBV2 combines with J gene TRBJ2-1; D possibly matches TRBD1 or TRBD2 (5 bases each). The CDR3 covers 14 residues. V was clipped by 6 bases and J by 4 bases, with 13 bases between them. Looked up from germline, CDR1 is SNHLY and CDR2 is FYNNEI.

This chain joins TRBV7-3 and TRBJ2-3, with 8 bases aligning to TRBD1. The junction had 5 bases not matched to a gene; V was cut back by 5 bases and J by 1 base. This CDR3 is 15 amino acids long. In germline, CDR1 is SGHTA, CDR2 FQGTGA. CDR3 in DNA: TGTGCCAGCAGCAGCGGACAGGGACGCACAGATACGCAGTATTTT. Amino acids: CASSSGQGRTDTQYF.

The CDR3 loop is CASNHGDTGELFF. In DNA, the CDR3 is TGCGCCAGCAACCACGGGGACACCGGGGAGCTGTTTTTT. V gene TRBV5-1 combines with J gene TRBJ2-2; a possible D gene is TRBD2 (5 bases). V dropped 6 bases and J dropped 3 bases, with 9 bases sitting between them. CDR1 is SGHRS and CDR2 is YFSETQ in the germline V gene. CDR3 length equals 13 residues.

V gene TRBV10-2 combines with J gene TRBJ2-1; 10 nucleotides agree with TRBD1. The CDR3 runs to 14 residues. The germline CDR1 and CDR2 sequences are WSHSY and SAAADI. V lost 8 bases, J lost 4 bases, and 5 bases stayed unmatched. The CDR3 DNA follows: TGCGCCAGCCGCCGGGACAGGGGATACAATGAGCAGTTCTTC. Encoded protein: CASRRDRGYNEQFF.

This clone was found a few times. This chain connects TRBV19 to TRBJ1-5; tentative D call: TRBD1 (5 bases). Germline loops: CDR1 LNHDA, CDR2 SQIVND (reference sequence). This CDR3 spans 14 amino acids. V gave up 5 bases and J gave up 3 bases, with 11 bases separating them. The CDR3 nucleotides are TGTGCCAGTAGTGGTCAGGGTCACAATCAGCCCCAGCATTTT. Encoded protein: CASSGQGHNQPQHF.

This clone has just a few counts. V is TRBV2 and J is TRBJ2-3; TRBD2 matches at 7 bases. The CDR3 is 14 residues long. Unmatched junction bases numbered 4, after V lost 7 bases and J lost 0 bases. In germline, CDR1 is SNHLY, CDR2 FYNNEI. CDR3 bases: TGTGCCAGCATCTCGGGGGGAAGCACAGATACGCAGTATTTT. Translating it yields CASISGGSTDTQYF.

This clone was detected only a few times. The chain employs TRBV7-3 and TRBJ1-2; no clear D. CDR1 and CDR2 (germline): SGHTA, FQGTGA. The CDR3 loop spans 14 amino acids. Trimming cost V 1 base and J 4 bases, with 10 bases left between them. CDR3: CASSLNAGSYGYTF. In DNA form, the CDR3 reads TGTGCCAGCAGCTTAAACGCAGGCTCCTATGGCTACACCTTC.

The table lists this clone with a few counts. The rearrangement uses TRBV7-2 and TRBJ1-2; unclear D gene. Trimming removed 1 base from V and 8 bases from J, with 11 bases in between. The CDR3 spans 13 residues. Germline assignment: CDR1 SGHTA and CDR2 FQGNSA. The CDR3 nucleotides are TGTGCCAGCAGCTTAGAAACACACCAGGGCTACACCTTC. Its protein is CASSLETHQGYTF.